The rows below give T cell receptor beta chains drawn from one sample of a study of T-cell memory formation after mild COVID-19. MiXCR, run by TCRdb on the 5' RACE reads, gives a single entry per CDR3 protein. The table has fewer than 450,000 distinct CDR3 sequences, under 25% seen once. Sequencing was carried out using PBMCs or a T cell subset sorted from them (not recorded which). The receptors originated from an adult woman who had mild COVID-19 (a few samples of this study predate the infection). Cell type and time point are not known. The conserved cysteine and the conserved F or W are not part of the CDR3 here.

ASDKHGEQF	TRBV6-5	TRBJ2-1
ASSPQGASHEQY	TRBV5-6	TRBJ2-7
ASSLVVSGANVLT	TRBV7-9	TRBJ2-6
SVELAGGNGYT	TRBV29-1	TRBJ1-2
DSSLGRMVSSYEQY	TRBV13	TRBJ2-7
ASSQDRGSWNEQF	TRBV3-1	TRBJ2-1
ASSFGGKGRDTQY	TRBV7-2	TRBJ2-3
AISRGADTQY	TRBV10-3	TRBJ2-3
ASSDPSGRAYEQY	TRBV6-6	TRBJ2-7
ASSLGVLDTEAF	TRBV5-1	TRBJ1-1
ASSLGGRSGNQPQH	TRBV12-3/TRBV12-4	TRBJ1-5
ASSLAGVPNEKLF	TRBV5-5	TRBJ1-4
ASSPRRSEHNEQF	TRBV18	TRBJ2-1
ASSQTGAYQETQY	TRBV3-1	TRBJ2-5
ASSLTGTGNQPQH	TRBV27	TRBJ1-5
AISGGQGYNYEQY	TRBV10-3	TRBJ2-7
ASSHPPLAASNEQF	TRBV7-9	TRBJ2-1
SARSGSTEAF	TRBV29-1	TRBJ1-1
ASSPWNTDTQY	TRBV5-6	TRBJ2-3
ASSFDEAGWSTDTQY	TRBV7-9	TRBJ2-3
ASSWSGRGSNEQF	TRBV7-9	TRBJ2-1
SVRGVLTDTQY	TRBV20-1	TRBJ2-3
ASSWAGSGGGELF	TRBV7-8	TRBJ2-2
ASSKVGFYGYT	TRBV21-1	TRBJ1-2
ASSFDRGEETQY	TRBV5-6	TRBJ2-5
ASAQRWGTNSGANVLT	TRBV5-8	TRBJ2-6
ASSEDRGLMNTEAF	TRBV5-1	TRBJ1-1
ASSLLGTSTDTQY	TRBV11-1	TRBJ2-3
ASSYLDSLRSPLH	TRBV6-6	TRBJ1-6
AISGPSGTSYSEQY	TRBV10-3	TRBJ2-7
ASSQEATSGRFYEQY	TRBV4-2	TRBJ2-7
ASSLGVAGAGETQY	TRBV7-2	TRBJ2-5
ASTPTSAEETQY	TRBV19	TRBJ2-5
ASSQWTAPPGEAF	TRBV6-2/TRBV6-3	TRBJ1-1
ASSRLGQNTEAF	TRBV3-1	TRBJ1-1
ASSQVQETQY	TRBV3-1	TRBJ2-5
ASSYDRGSDTQY	TRBV6-5	TRBJ2-3
AISESYRGFEAF	TRBV10-3	TRBJ1-1
ASSFLGSGGYT	TRBV12-3/TRBV12-4	TRBJ1-2
ASSPSDVDSPYNYQPQH	TRBV7-2	TRBJ1-5
ASSPLAGPNNEQF	TRBV18	TRBJ2-1
AITRTSGTYEQY	TRBV10-3	TRBJ2-7
ASRTSGNNEQF	TRBV12-3/TRBV12-4	TRBJ2-1
ASSPRTNGRNEQF	TRBV4-3	TRBJ2-1
AEGGPYYGYT	TRBV30	TRBJ1-2
AISDQLAGGPSYEQY	TRBV6-2/TRBV6-3	TRBJ2-7